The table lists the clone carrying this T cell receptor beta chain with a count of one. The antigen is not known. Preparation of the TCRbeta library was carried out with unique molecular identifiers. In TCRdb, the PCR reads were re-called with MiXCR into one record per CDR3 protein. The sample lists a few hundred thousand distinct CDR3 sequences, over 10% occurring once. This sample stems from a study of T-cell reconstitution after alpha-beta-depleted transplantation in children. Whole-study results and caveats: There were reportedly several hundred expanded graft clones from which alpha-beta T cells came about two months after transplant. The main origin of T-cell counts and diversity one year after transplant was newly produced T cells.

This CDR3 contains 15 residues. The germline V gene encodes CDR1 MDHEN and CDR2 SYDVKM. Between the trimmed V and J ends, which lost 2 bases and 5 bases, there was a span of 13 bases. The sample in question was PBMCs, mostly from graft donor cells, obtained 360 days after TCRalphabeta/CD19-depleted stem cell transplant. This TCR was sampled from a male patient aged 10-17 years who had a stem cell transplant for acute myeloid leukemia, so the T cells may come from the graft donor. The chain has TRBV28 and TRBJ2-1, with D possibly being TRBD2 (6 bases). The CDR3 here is CASSLRDWLNNEQFF. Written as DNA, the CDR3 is TGTGCCAGCAGTTTACGGGACTGGTTAAACAATGAGCAGTTCTTC.